This entry concerns a single T cell receptor (beta chain). The record originates from a study of human T cells and chemical hapten exposure. Turning to the study itself: Each week of the roughly 24-week study, patients had diphenylcyclopropenone applied to the scalp. Alopecia areata, totalis or universalis affected patients, mainly female.

With 3 bases clipped from V and 5 bases from J, the junction kept 15 bases outside the gene matches. There are 17 residues in the CDR3. Per the germline V gene, CDR1 is SQVTM and CDR2 is ANQGSEA. The sample's time point: patch test 3, about 24 weeks after DPC sensitization. Treatment given: therapeutic diphenylcyclopropenone sensitization with weekly scalp DPC. Library construction involved attaching unique molecular identifiers to individual cDNA molecules, which allowed quantitative, reproducible TCR counting. Via MiXCR, TCRdb re-called the RACE reads, giving one row per CDR3 protein. The sample comprises tens of thousands of distinct CDR3 sequences, 11% of which are singletons, and around 1.1% rests with the top ten.

The sample in question was whole blood, obtained in connection with sensitization to the hapten diphenylcyclopropenone (DPC). The sequence came from a woman aged 25 to 39 with alopecia areata. Some clones in this sample may be carry-over from other donors' samples. This chain uses TRBV29-1 with TRBJ2-1, with 8 bases matching TRBD1. This CDR3 is CSVDNLVAGGRNNEQFF. The CDR3 nucleotides are TGCAGCGTTGACAACTTAGTAGCAGGGGGCAGGAACAATGAGCAGTTCTTC.